These 17 T cell receptor beta chains came from one sample sequenced in a study of tumor-infiltrating lymphocytes in primary liver carcinoma. A constant-region primer primed TCR beta cDNA synthesis from 400 to 550 ng of total RNA. TCR beta libraries came from three nested multiplex PCR rounds using slightly modified ARM-PCR. For 10 cycles apiece, the opening two PCR rounds ran with TRBV1-TRBV30 forward primers and a C-beta reverse primer. TCRdb passed the multiplex PCR reads through MiXCR, listing each CDR3 protein once. Of around 56,000 distinct CDR3 sequences listed, about three quarters were seen once; the top ten hold about 56%. Without any cell sorting, roughly 20-30 mg of bulk tissue yielded co-extracted RNA and DNA. Source material: liver tumor tissue from sampling region 2. Subset here: tumor region T2, inferior pole. These receptors originate from a man in his forties with primary liver carcinoma and hepatitis B virus infection.

A word on this clonotype: A read error may account for a junction end that differs from germline. This chain links TRBV6-5 with TRBJ2-5; the D call may be TRBD1 or TRBD2 (6 bases each). In germline, CDR1 is MNHEY, CDR2 SVGAGI. The CDR3 consists of 18 residues. CDR3 coding DNA: TGTGTCAGCAGATACTCGATGTCCCTAGGGGGGCCTGAAGAGACCCAGTACTTC. This gives the protein CVSRYSMSLGGPEETQYF.

On this clonotype itself: The junction shows a germline mismatch at one end, possibly a read error. The chain employs TRBV12-3 or TRBV12-4 and TRBJ1-1; no definite D call. This CDR3 spans 14 amino acids. CDR3 sequence reads: CASSAGTMNTEAFF. The CDR3 region has the DNA TGTGCCAGCAGCGCCGGTACCATGAACACTGAAGCTTTCTTC.

This clonotype was detected once. This chain connects TRBV13 to TRBJ2-1; D could derive from TRBD1 or TRBD2 (6 bases each). Trimming left V 6 bases short and J 6 bases short, with 27 bases between. CDR3 length equals 18 residues. Germline CDR1 PRHDT, CDR2 FYEKMQ (reference sequence). In nucleotides, the CDR3 is TGTGCCAGCAGTCCCCGGGCCGGCGGGACAAACCATGGCAATGAGCAGTTCTTC. Translating gives CASSPRAGGTNHGNEQFF.

Turning to this clonotype: This clone may be a read error of a much larger clone one base away. This chain uses TRBV14 with TRBJ2-7; no clear D. Germline CDR1 SGHDN, CDR2 FVKESK. CDR3 size: 16 residues. The DNA of the CDR3 is TGTACCAGCAGCCAAGGTTCGCAGTCATCCTCCTACGAGCAGTACTTC. It codes for CTSSQGSQSSSYEQYF.

Concerning this clonotype itself: An end of the junction does not agree with germline; a read error may underlie this. The chain recombines TRBV6-2 or TRBV6-3 with TRBJ1-5; D gene unclear. Germline-derived CDR1 and CDR2 are MNHEY and SVGEGT. The length of the CDR3 is 13 residues. This chain's CDR3 is CASSSPLDQSQHF. CDR3 coding DNA: TGTGCCAGTAGTTCTCCCTTAGATCAGTCCCAGCATTTT.

In the case of this clonotype: Germline is not matched at one junction end, which may reflect a read error. The chain carries TRBV12-3 or TRBV12-4 and TRBJ1-3; D is unclear. This CDR3 comprises 11 residues. The CDR3 loop reads CANSTTNTIYF. The CDR3 bases are TGTGCCAACAGTACTACAAACACCATATATTTT.

The chain combines TRBV6-5 with TRBJ2-1, with 9 bases aligning to TRBD1. Germline-derived CDR1 and CDR2 are MNHEY and SVGAGI. V dropped 5 bases and J dropped 7; count of bases not matched to a gene: 9. The CDR3 spans 15 residues. The CDR3 nucleotides read TGTGCCAGCAGTCCCGGGACAGGGTGGGGAAATGAGCAGTTCTTC. This encodes CASSPGTGWGNEQFF.

The chain recombines TRBV4-1 with TRBJ2-7, with D maybe TRBD2 (6 bases). Germline V gene sequence: CDR1 MGHRA, CDR2 YSYEKL. The CDR3 is 15 residues long. Trimming removed 0 bases at V and 9 bases at J, with 18 bases between. The DNA of the CDR3 is TGCGCCAGCAGCCAAGATAAGCCACTAGCCATGACGCAGTACTTC. This translates into CASSQDKPLAMTQYF.

Concerning this clonotype itself: Germline is not matched at one junction end, which may reflect a read error. The V gene is TRBV5-4, the J gene TRBJ2-7; D is uncertain. Germline CDR1 reads SGHNT; CDR2 reads YYREEE (reference sequence). CDR3 length: 14 residues. The CDR3 sequence is CASSWDYRPYKQYF. CDR3 DNA: TGTGCCAGCAGCTGGGATTACAGACCCTACAAGCAGTACTTC.

Remarks on this clonotype: A read error may produce the germline difference seen at one junction end. This chain joins TRBV11-2 and TRBJ2-7, with no clear D. The CDR3 extends over 15 amino acids. Germline values: CDR1 SGHAT, CDR2 FQNNGV. The CDR3 loop is CASSYMVSRVYEQYF. Written as DNA, the CDR3 is TGTGCCAGCAGCTATATGGTGAGTCGTGTCTACGAGCAATACTTC. The whole variable domain, filled in from reference TRBV11-2 and TRBJ2-7, reads EAGVAQSPRYKIIEKRQSVAFWCNPISGHATLYWYQQILGQGPKLLIQFQNNGVVDDSQLPKDRFSAERLKGVDSTLKIQPAKLEDSAVYLCASSYMVSRVYEQYFGPGTRLTVT.

About this clonotype: Given the absence of the conserved phenylalanine or tryptophan at the CDR3 end, a read error is likely. It is unclear where the CDR3 begins or ends on the DNA, so no DNA is shown, and the CDR3 is as TCRdb lists it. The chain carries TRBV12-1 and TRBJ2-7; TRBD1 is the table's D call, not checked against the DNA. TRBV12-1 is assigned pseudogene status. Inclusive of both ends, the CDR3 amounts to 17 amino acids. This chain's CDR3 is CASSPFPDLTYSFEQYL.

This clonotype was counted a single time. A much larger clone lies a single base off, so this may be a read error. The genes are TRBV5-1 and TRBJ1-2; D gene unclear. The CDR3 loop spans 15 amino acids. Germline assignment: CDR1 SGHRS and CDR2 YFSETQ. Deletions cut 6 bases from V and 0 bases from J, with 15 bases between. CDR3 loop: CASTLSDTTNYGYTF. The DNA for the CDR3 is TGCGCCAGCACCCTTTCCGACACTACTAACTATGGCTACACCTTC.

The CDR3 nucleotides read TGTGCCAGTAGTCAAACTCCTGGCTTGGGGAAAGAGACCCAGTACTTC. Residues: CASSQTPGLGKETQYF. This chain uses TRBV11-2 with TRBJ2-5; D is unclear. Germline loops: CDR1 SGHAT, CDR2 FQNNGV. The ends were cut back, 9 bases at V and 3 bases at J, with 23 bases in the middle. CDR3 length: 16 residues. Combining the CDR3 with reference TRBV11-2 and TRBJ2-5 gives the whole variable domain EAGVAQSPRYKIIEKRQSVAFWCNPISGHATLYWYQQILGQGPKLLIQFQNNGVVDDSQLPKDRFSAERLKGVDSTLKIQPAKLEDSAVYLCASSQTPGLGKETQYFGPGTRLLVL.

Turning to this clonotype: A much larger clone differs from this one at a single base, so this may be a read error. This chain connects TRBV29-1 to TRBJ1-1; D gene uncertain. CDR3 length: 11 residues. V was pared by 7 bases and J by 2 bases, with 8 bases between. In germline, CDR1 is SQVTM, CDR2 ANQGSEA. The CDR3 DNA reads TGCAGCGGTGGACTTAACACTGAAGCTTTCTTT. Amino acids: CSGGLNTEAFF.

Concerning this clonotype: One end of the junction fails to match germline, which may point to a read error. The CDR3 region is CDSSYSTTDTQYF. In DNA, the CDR3 is TGTGACAGCAGTTACTCAACGACAGATACGCAGTATTTT. The chain recombines TRBV6-6 with TRBJ2-3, with D hard to call. The germline V gene has CDR1 MNHNY and CDR2 SVGAGI (reference sequence). The CDR3 covers 13 residues.

Notes on this clonotype: The junction departs from the called germline gene at one end, perhaps through a read error. The J gene is TRBJ2-5, the V gene TRBV11-2; D might be TRBD2 (6 bases). The CDR3 has 13 residues. The V gene's germline CDR1 is SGHAT and CDR2 FQNNGV. The CDR3 nucleotides read TGTGCCAGCAGCCGGGCGGGGCCAGAGACCCAGTACTTT. Residues: CASSRAGPETQYF.

Regarding this clonotype: At one end the junction does not follow the germline gene, possibly because of a read error. The chain has TRBV12-3 or TRBV12-4 and TRBJ2-7, with 12 bases matching TRBD1. The CDR3 has 15 amino acids. The CDR3 is CASSVGTGGPYEQHF. Written as DNA, the CDR3 is TGTGCCAGTAGTGTCGGGACAGGGGGCCCCTACGAGCAGCACTTC.